The next 22 T cell receptor beta chains were all read from a single sample in a study of STAT5B mutations in CD4+ large granular lymphocyte leukemia. Profiling relied on immunoSEQ multiplex PCR, and the TCRdb table lists in-frame clones only, not all of them. The sample shows 25,000 to 40,000 clones, 60% to 80% of them seen only once. Sequencing was carried out using CD4+ T cells from blood buffy coats. The receptors were gathered from a human donor in good health.

This clone was seen once. This sequence joins TRBV6-5 and TRBJ1-5; 9 nucleotides agree with TRBD1. J lost 6 bases, V lost 4 bases, and 7 bases had no gene match. The CDR3 sequence is 15 residues long. Germline values: CDR1 MNHEY, CDR2 SVGAGI. This CDR3 reads CASSSGTGTSQPQHF. CDR3 nucleotide sequence: TGTGCCAGCAGTTCGGGGACAGGGACCAGTCAGCCCCAGCATTTT.

This clone appeared a few times. The V call is TRBV23-1, the J call TRBJ2-5; TRBD2 matches 9 bases. TRBV23-1 is sorted into the ORF group, with uncertain function. V lost 1 base, J lost 1 base, and 10 bases stayed unmatched. This CDR3 comprises 18 residues. This chain's CDR3 is CASSQWVASGERQETQYF. The CDR3 bases are TGCGCCAGCAGTCAATGGGTGGCTAGCGGGGAGCGCCAAGAGACCCAGTACTTC.

V gene TRBV11-3 combines with J gene TRBJ2-1; either TRBD1 or TRBD2 may supply D (5 bases each). Germline CDR1 is SGHNT and CDR2 is YENEEA. CDR3 length: 16 amino acids. Trimming stripped 1 base from V and 5 bases from J, with 15 bases between. CDR3 sequence: CASSLAQGRGDNEQFF. CDR3 nucleotides: TGTGCCAGCAGCTTAGCTCAAGGACGGGGCGACAATGAGCAGTTCTTC.

Only one count was recorded for this clone. The CDR3 region is CASSSRRTSAITGELFF. The CDR3 nucleotides read TGTGCCAGTAGTTCCCGAAGAACTAGCGCGATAACCGGGGAGCTGTTTTTT. The chain has TRBV19 and TRBJ2-2; 7 positions match TRBD2. The CDR3 is 17 residues long. V shed 5 bases, J shed 5 bases, and the junction held 14 bases outside the gene matches. Looked up from germline, CDR1 is LNHDA and CDR2 is SQIVND (reference sequence).

J is TRBJ2-5 and V is TRBV29-1; D remains ambiguous. The CDR3 is made up of 14 amino acids. The V end was cut by 4 bases, the J end by 6 bases, with 18 bases between. The germline CDR1 and CDR2 sequences are SQVTM and ANQGSEA. CDR3 amino acids: CSVAPARETQTQYF. CDR3 bases: TGCAGCGTTGCCCCGGCCCGCGAGACCCAGACCCAGTACTTC.

The chain couples TRBV4-3 to TRBJ2-2, with D possibly TRBD2 on 5 matching bases. Germline V CDR1 and CDR2: LGHNA, YSLEER. Trimming removed 0 bases at V and 5 bases at J, with 13 bases between. This CDR3 spans 16 amino acids. The CDR3 bases are TGCGCCAGCAGCCAAGAGTATGGGCGGGCTACCGGGGAGCTGTTTTTT. Amino acids: CASSQEYGRATGELFF.

V usage is TRBV30 and J usage is TRBJ2-5; D uncertain. The germline CDR1 and CDR2 sequences are GTSNPN and SVGIG (reference sequence). This CDR3 region has 13 residues. V lost 1 base and J 6 bases, leaving 12 bases between the germline ends. The chain's CDR3 is CAWSGMNAQTQYF. For the CDR3, the DNA is TGTGCCTGGAGTGGGATGAACGCGCAGACCCAGTACTTC.

This chain connects TRBV7-9 to TRBJ1-1; D is ambiguous. The V end lost 5 bases, the J end lost 1 base, and 14 bases lay between the germline ends. This CDR3 comprises 15 residues. Germline CDR1 is SEHNR and CDR2 is FQNEAQ (reference sequence). CDR3 nucleotides: TGTGCCAGCAGCACTATACGACAAGCGAACACTGAAGCTTTCTTT. It is translated as CASSTIRQANTEAFF.

This clone was counted a few times. The rearrangement uses TRBV7-2 and TRBJ1-5, with D maybe TRBD1 (6 bases). The CDR3 has 14 residues. Looked up from germline, CDR1 is SGHTA and CDR2 is FQGNSA. V gave up 4 bases and J gave up 3 bases, with 10 bases separating them. The CDR3 loop is CASSSTGSNQPQHF. The CDR3 bases are TGTGCCAGCAGCTCAACAGGGTCCAATCAGCCCCAGCATTTT.

The chain recombines TRBV5-5 with TRBJ1-2; TRBD1 might be the D (5 bases). Germline assignment: CDR1 SGHKS and CDR2 YYEKEE (reference sequence). V was cut by 0 bases and J by 8 bases, with 14 bases left in between. The CDR3 has 14 amino acids. DNA for the CDR3: TGTGCCAGCAGCTTGGTGGAGACGGGGGGGGGCTACACCTTC. Translating it yields CASSLVETGGGYTF.

The chain is built from TRBV5-1 and TRBJ2-5, with D possibly TRBD1 on 5 matching bases. Trimming removed 0 bases at V and 4 bases at J, with 16 bases between. Per the germline V gene, CDR1 is SGHRS and CDR2 is YFSETQ. The CDR3 sequence is 16 residues long. The CDR3 DNA is TGCGCCAGCAGCTTGGCCGCTGGCAGGGTGGGAGAGACCCAGTACTTC. Amino acids: CASSLAAGRVGETQYF.

V usage is TRBV7-2 and J usage is TRBJ1-5, with D perhaps matching TRBD1 (6 bases). The CDR3 has 15 amino acids. CDR1 and CDR2 (germline): SGHTA, FQGNSA. V lost 5 bases and J 3 bases, leaving 14 bases between the germline ends. The CDR3 bases are TGTGCCAGCAGCCAACAGGGTTTGGTCAATCAGCCCCAGCATTTT. Protein product: CASSQQGLVNQPQHF.

The rearrangement links TRBV7-9 to TRBJ2-7, with D possibly called TRBD1 or TRBD2 (6 bases each). The CDR3 is 14 residues long. CDR1 is SEHNR, CDR2 FQNEAQ, per germline (reference sequence). Trimming took 4 bases from V and 3 from J, leaving 13 bases between them. The DNA of the CDR3 is TGTGCCAGCAGCTCCCGCGGGGACATCTACGAGCAGTACTTC. Its protein product is CASSSRGDIYEQYF.

This clone has only a few counts. V gene TRBV6-5 combines with J gene TRBJ2-7; the match to TRBD1 covers 7 bases. Looked up from germline, CDR1 is MNHEY and CDR2 is SVGAGI. This CDR3 region has 14 residues. With V trimmed by 6 bases and J by 2 bases, 7 bases remained unmatched. This CDR3 reads CASSLQGTTYEQYF. Written as DNA, the CDR3 is TGTGCCAGCAGCCTACAGGGGACCACCTACGAGCAGTACTTC.

V gene TRBV19 combines with J gene TRBJ2-3; a weak D match, TRBD2 (5 bases). CDR3 length: 16 amino acids. Germline values: CDR1 LNHDA, CDR2 SQIVND (reference sequence). Trimming pared 5 bases from V and 5 bases from J, leaving 20 bases between. CDR3 region: CASSYQLTGLRDTQYF. The CDR3, as DNA: TGTGCCAGTAGTTACCAGTTGACGGGATTACGAGATACGCAGTATTTT.

The V call is TRBV11-3, the J call TRBJ1-1; the D is unclear. V lost 8 bases and J 1 base, leaving 17 bases between the germline ends. Germline V gene lookup returns CDR1 SGHNT and CDR2 YENEEA. This CDR3 has 15 residues. For the CDR3, the DNA is TGTGCCAGCTCCAACCAAGGCGGATGGAACACTGAAGCTTTCTTT. This encodes CASSNQGGWNTEAFF.

This clone was seen more than once but under ten times. The V gene is TRBV2, the J gene TRBJ1-1; D remains unclear. Trimming pared 9 bases from V and 2 bases from J, leaving 16 bases between. This CDR3 is built from 14 residues. Germline CDR1 is SNHLY and CDR2 is FYNNEI. CDR3 loop: CASRLWGGNTEAFF. CDR3 coding DNA: TGTGCCAGTCGGCTTTGGGGAGGTAACACTGAAGCTTTCTTT.

This chain uses TRBV29-1 with TRBJ1-4; TRBD1 agrees at 8 bases. The CDR3 runs 13 residues. With 5 bases clipped from V and 6 bases from J, the junction kept 5 bases outside the gene matches. Germline V gene lookup returns CDR1 SQVTM and CDR2 ANQGSEA. CDR3 sequence: CSVRGQGHEKLFF. The CDR3, as DNA: TGCAGCGTTCGCGGACAGGGACATGAAAAACTGTTTTTT.

V usage is TRBV13 and J usage is TRBJ2-5; 7 nucleotides match TRBD1. This CDR3 spans 14 amino acids. Germline CDR1 PRHDT, CDR2 FYEKMQ (reference sequence). J gave up 2 bases and V 3 bases, and 3 bases lay outside the gene matches. The CDR3 protein is CASSFRQGQETQYF. The CDR3 DNA follows: TGTGCCAGCAGCTTCCGACAGGGACAAGAGACCCAGTACTTC.

The V and J genes are TRBV10-3 and TRBJ1-5; a possible D gene is TRBD1 (5 bases). Trimming took 3 bases from V and 5 from J, leaving 11 bases between them. There are 14 residues in the CDR3. Per the germline V gene, CDR1 is ENHRY and CDR2 is SYGVKD. This chain's CDR3 is CAISDGGPDQPQHF. The CDR3 coding sequence is TGTGCCATCAGTGATGGGGGTCCCGATCAGCCCCAGCATTTT.

The V gene is TRBV6-4, the J gene TRBJ2-2, with D maybe TRBD2 (6 bases). Germline V gene lookup returns CDR1 MRHNA and CDR2 SNTAGT. The length of the CDR3 is 14 residues. Deletions cut 4 bases from V and 2 bases from J, with 8 bases between. This CDR3 is CASSGGLNTGELFF. CDR3 nucleotide sequence: TGTGCCAGCAGTGGGGGACTTAACACCGGGGAGCTGTTTTTT.

The chain carries TRBV30 and TRBJ2-3; tentatively, D is TRBD1 or TRBD2 (6 bases each). The V end lost 2 bases, the J end lost 1 base, and 19 bases lay between the germline ends. The CDR3 length is 17 residues. Germline CDR1 GTSNPN, CDR2 SVGIG (reference sequence). This chain's CDR3 is CAWSSLRGAHGTDTQYF. The CDR3 bases are TGTGCCTGGAGTTCGCTGAGGGGGGCCCATGGCACAGATACGCAGTATTTT.